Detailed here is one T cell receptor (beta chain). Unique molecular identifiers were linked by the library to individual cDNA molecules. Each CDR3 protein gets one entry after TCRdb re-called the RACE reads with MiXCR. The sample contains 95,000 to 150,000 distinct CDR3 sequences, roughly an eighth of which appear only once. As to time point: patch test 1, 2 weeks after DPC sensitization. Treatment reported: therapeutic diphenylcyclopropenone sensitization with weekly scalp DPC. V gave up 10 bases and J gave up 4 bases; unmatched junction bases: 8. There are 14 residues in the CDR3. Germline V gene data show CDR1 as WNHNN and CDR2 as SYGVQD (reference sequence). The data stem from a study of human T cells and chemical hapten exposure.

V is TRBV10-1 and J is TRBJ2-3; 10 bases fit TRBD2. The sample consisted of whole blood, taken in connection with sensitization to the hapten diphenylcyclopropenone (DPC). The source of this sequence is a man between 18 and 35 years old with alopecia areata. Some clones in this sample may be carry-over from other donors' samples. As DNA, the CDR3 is TGCGCCACCAGCGGGGGGGCCATCGCAGATACGCAGTATTTT. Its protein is CATSGGAIADTQYF.